The clone carrying this T cell receptor (beta chain) was counted between two and nine times. Its cognate antigen is unknown. Those who donated, Caucasian adults without exception, all lived in Nashville, Tennessee. Clones were sequenced by immunoSEQ multiplex PCR, and TCRdb holds only the in-frame ones, with some missing. This repertoire shows approximately 640,000 clones, approximately 75% found once; its top ten account for around 2%. This record belongs to a study of shared clonotypes between healthy human individuals. Overall study findings and caveats: In having few donors, the study represented limited genetic and exposure-history diversity.

The sample taken for sequencing was memory CD4+ T cells sorted from blood. Subset described: CD45RA-negative fraction. This sequence was found in a woman younger than 45 in good health.

This CDR3 is CASSSFGAVSEAFF. CDR3 DNA sequence: TGCGCCAGCAGCTCCTTCGGGGCAGTCTCTGAAGCTTTCTTT. The V gene is TRBV5-1, the J gene TRBJ1-1, with a tentative D call TRBD1 (5 bases). Germline V CDR1 and CDR2: SGHRS, YFSETQ. The CDR3 runs 14 residues. V lost 3 bases, J lost 6 bases, and 15 bases lay in between.